Detailed here is one T cell receptor (beta chain). Its specificity is unknown. Cells designated naive CD8 were CD45RO-negative and were positively selected for CCR7, with terminally differentiated effector memory CD45RA+ cells excluded. The CDR3 length is 15 residues. Trimming took 3 bases from V and 5 from J, leaving 17 bases between them. Germline V gives CDR1 GTSNPN, CDR2 SVGIG (reference sequence). Profiled with immunoSEQ multiplex PCR; TCRdb holds only in-frame clones, not every one. Of some 2,000,000 clones listed, over 85% are singletons. The sample belongs to a study of shared clonotypes between healthy human individuals. Study-wide results and caveats: The naive CD4 repertoires of a handful of donors were compared, and around 4.7% of clonotypes were shared.

Sequenced sample: naive CD8+ T cells sorted from blood. This chain links TRBV30 with TRBJ1-5; no definite D call. This sequence originates from a man between 18 and 35 years old in good health. The CDR3 loop is CAWSRRGLGDQPQHF. CDR3 bases: TGTGCCTGGAGCCGTCGAGGGTTGGGAGATCAGCCCCAGCATTTT.